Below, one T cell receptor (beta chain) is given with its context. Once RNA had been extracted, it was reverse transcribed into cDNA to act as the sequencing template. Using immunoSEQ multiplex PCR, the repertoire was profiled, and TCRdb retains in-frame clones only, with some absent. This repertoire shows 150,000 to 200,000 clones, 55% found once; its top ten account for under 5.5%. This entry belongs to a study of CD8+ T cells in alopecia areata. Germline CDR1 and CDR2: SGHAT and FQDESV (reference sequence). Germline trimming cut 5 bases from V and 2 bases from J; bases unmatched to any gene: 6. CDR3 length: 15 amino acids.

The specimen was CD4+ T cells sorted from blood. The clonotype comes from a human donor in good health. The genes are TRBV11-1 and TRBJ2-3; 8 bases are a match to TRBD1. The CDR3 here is CASSDDRGVTDTQYF. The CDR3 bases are TGTGCCAGCAGCGACGACAGGGGAGTCACAGATACGCAGTATTTT.